This T cell receptor beta chain was sequenced for a study of siplizumab effects on memory and regulatory T cells. Overall study results and limits: Apparently key alloresponse contributors, naive T cells also seemed more diverse than memory cells. Confirmation that proliferating Tregs from siplizumab cultures had suppressive function was not obtained. Alloreactive sequences that could be traced to unstimulated CD4+ memory cells showed a significant reduction under siplizumab.

Regarding this clone: The antigen is undetermined.

The germline CDR1 and CDR2 sequences are SGHVS and FQNEAQ. This CDR3 comprises 21 residues. Trimming stripped 0 bases from V and 1 base from J, with 25 bases between. Sequencing was performed with immunoSEQ multiplex PCR; in TCRdb, only in-frame clones are kept and a portion is missing. The table has about 100,000 clones, roughly 94% seen once. The rearrangement joins TRBV7-8 to TRBJ2-1, with D possibly TRBD2 on 6 matching bases. The clonotype comes from a human donor in good health. The specimen was non-Treg CD4+ T cells sorted from blood. As DNA, the CDR3 is TGTGCCAGCAGCTTAGCGGGAGCAGGCGGGATAAAGGCGTGGTCCTACAATGAGCAGTTCTTC. It codes for CASSLAGAGGIKAWSYNEQFF.